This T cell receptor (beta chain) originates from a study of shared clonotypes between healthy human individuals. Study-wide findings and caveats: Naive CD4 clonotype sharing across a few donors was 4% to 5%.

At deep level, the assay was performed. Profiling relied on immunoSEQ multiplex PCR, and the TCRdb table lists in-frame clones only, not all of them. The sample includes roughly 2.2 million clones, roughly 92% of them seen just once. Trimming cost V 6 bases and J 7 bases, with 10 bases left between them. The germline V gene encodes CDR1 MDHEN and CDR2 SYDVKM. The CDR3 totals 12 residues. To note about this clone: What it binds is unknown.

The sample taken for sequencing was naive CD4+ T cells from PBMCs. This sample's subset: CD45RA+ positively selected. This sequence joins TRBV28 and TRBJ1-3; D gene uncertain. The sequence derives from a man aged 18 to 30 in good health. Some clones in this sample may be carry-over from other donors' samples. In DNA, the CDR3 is TGTGCCAGCAGGGCAGCTGAGAACACCATATATTTT. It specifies CASRAAENTIYF.